The clone carrying this T cell receptor (beta chain) was picked up a small number of times. The target antigen is unknown. The record originates from a study of T-cell memory formation after mild COVID-19. Study-wide points: While clones contracting from day 15 to 85 were balanced between CD4 and CD8, later expanders leaned CD4+. Whether day 37 second-wave clones are SARS-CoV-2-specific was not confirmed.

Each CDR3 protein gets one entry after TCRdb re-called the 5' RACE reads with MiXCR. The profile shows fewer than 350,000 distinct CDR3 sequences, roughly 15% of them singletons. The sequenced material came from PBMCs or a T cell subset sorted from them (not recorded which). The clonotype was recovered from a man aged 18 to 30 who had mild COVID-19 (a few samples of this study predate the infection). Cell type and time point are not known.

Here the CDR3 DNA reads TGCGCCAGCAGCTTGTCTGACGGTGATGGCTACACCTTC. Residues: CASSLSDGDGYTF. The chain carries TRBV5-1 and TRBJ1-2; D call uncertain. The CDR3 is 13 residues long. With 1 base removed from V and 6 bases from J, the gap between germline ends came to 10 bases. Germline lookup yields CDR1 SGHRS and CDR2 YFSETQ.